One T cell receptor beta chain is described in this entry. Its specificity is not known. This sample includes further DNA sequences coding for the same CDR3. Germline values: CDR1 SGHRS, CDR2 YFSETQ. V dropped 7 bases and J dropped 0 bases, with 17 bases sitting between them. This CDR3 has 15 residues. The data were obtained in a study of cytomegalovirus exposure and HLA in healthy donors. Study results and caveats: While the bulk of TCR sequences proved rare, some public TCRs turned up in many donors.

The PCR was carried out with 60 Vbeta primers and 13 Jbeta primers. Original analysis: Around 9.9 million shared chains were among the roughly 80 million unique TCR beta chains that a later analysis counted. Data came from immunoSEQ multiplex PCR; TCRdb stores just in-frame clones and leaves some out. Clone size and the V and J calls come from that table; the DNA yielded D and trimming. The sample shows about 140,000 clones, about 74% of them seen only once. This clonotype was obtained from a man in his forties in good health and CMV-seronegative. Input material: PBMCs. J is TRBJ2-7 and V is TRBV5-1; D unclear. In DNA form, the CDR3 reads TGCGCCAGCCCCCGGCGCGGAACCCTCTCCTACGAGCAGTACTTC. It yields the protein CASPRRGTLSYEQYF.